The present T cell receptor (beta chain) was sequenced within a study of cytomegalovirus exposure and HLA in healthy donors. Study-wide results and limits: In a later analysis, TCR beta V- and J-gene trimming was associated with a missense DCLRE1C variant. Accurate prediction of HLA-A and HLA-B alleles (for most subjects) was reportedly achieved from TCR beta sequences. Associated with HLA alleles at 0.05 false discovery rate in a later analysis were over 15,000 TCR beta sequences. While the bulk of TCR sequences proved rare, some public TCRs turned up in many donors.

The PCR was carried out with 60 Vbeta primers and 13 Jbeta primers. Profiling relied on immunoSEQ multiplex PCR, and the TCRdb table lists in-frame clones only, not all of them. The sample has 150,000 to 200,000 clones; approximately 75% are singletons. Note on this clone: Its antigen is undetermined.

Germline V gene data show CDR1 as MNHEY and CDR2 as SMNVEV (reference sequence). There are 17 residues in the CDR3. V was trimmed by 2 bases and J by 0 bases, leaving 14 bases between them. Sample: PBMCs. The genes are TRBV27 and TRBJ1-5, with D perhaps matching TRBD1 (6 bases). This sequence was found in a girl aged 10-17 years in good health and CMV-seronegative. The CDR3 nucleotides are TGTGCCAGCAGTTTACGGACAGACAGATATAGCAATCAGCCCCAGCATTTT. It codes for CASSLRTDRYSNQPQHF.